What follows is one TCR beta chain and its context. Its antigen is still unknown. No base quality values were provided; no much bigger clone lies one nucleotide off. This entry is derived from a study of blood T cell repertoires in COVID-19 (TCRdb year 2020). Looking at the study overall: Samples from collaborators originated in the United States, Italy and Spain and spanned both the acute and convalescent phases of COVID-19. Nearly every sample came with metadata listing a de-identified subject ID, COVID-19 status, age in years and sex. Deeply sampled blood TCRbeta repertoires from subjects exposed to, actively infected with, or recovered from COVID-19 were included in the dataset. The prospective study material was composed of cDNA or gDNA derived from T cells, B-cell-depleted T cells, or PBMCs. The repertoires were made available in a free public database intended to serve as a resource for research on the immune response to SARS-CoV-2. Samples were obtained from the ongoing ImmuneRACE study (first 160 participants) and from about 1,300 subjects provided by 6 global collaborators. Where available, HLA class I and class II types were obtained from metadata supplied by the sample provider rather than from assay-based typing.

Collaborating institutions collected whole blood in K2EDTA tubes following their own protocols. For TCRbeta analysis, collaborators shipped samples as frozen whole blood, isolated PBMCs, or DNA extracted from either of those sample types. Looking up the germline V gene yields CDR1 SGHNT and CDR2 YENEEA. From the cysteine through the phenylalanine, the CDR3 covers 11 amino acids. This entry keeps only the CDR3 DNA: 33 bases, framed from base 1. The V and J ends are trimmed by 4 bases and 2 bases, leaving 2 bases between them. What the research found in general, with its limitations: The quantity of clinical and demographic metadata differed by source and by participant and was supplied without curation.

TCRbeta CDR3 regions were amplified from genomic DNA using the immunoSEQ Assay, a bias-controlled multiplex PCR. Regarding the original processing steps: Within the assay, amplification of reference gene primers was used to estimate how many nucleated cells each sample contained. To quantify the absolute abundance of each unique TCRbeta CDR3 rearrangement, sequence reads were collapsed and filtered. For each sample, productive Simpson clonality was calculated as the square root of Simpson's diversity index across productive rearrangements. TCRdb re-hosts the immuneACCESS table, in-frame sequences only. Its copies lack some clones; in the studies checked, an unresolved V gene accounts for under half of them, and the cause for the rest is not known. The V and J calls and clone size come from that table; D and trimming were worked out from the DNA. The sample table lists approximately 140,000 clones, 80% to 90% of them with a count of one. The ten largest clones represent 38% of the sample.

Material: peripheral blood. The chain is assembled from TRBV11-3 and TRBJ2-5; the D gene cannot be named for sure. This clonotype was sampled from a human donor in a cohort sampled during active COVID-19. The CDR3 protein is CASSSQETQYF. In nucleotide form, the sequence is TGTGCCAGCAGCTCTCAAGAGACCCAGTACTTC. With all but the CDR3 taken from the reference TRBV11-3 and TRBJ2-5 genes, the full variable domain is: EAGVVQSPRYKIIEKKQPVAFWCNPISGHNTLYWYLQNLGQGPELLIRYENEEAVDDSQLPKDRFSAERLKGVDSTLKIQPAELGDSAVYLCASSSQETQYFGPGTRLLVL.